The 3 T cell receptor beta chains below were found in one sample sequenced in a study of shared T cell receptors in the human thymus. Repertoires were generated with immunoSEQ multiplex PCR, while TCRdb's copy carries only in-frame clones and drops some. Seen here are more than 550,000 clones, 80% to 90% observed once, and the top ten hold roughly 0.01%. A further study also used this sample, focusing on human thymus T cells.

Sequencing used thymocytes. The receptors shown here come from a girl in the first two years of life with a congenital heart defect.

The chain links TRBV7-8 to TRBJ2-5, with TRBD2 identical over 10 bases. CDR1 is SGHVS, CDR2 FQNEAQ, per germline. CDR3 length: 15 residues. After removal of 5 bases from V and 3 bases from J, the junction contained 6 bases not matched to a gene. CDR3 coding DNA: TGTGCCAGCAGCCTTCGGACTAGCGGAGAAGAGACCCAGTACTTC. Its translation: CASSLRTSGEETQYF.

The V and J genes are TRBV6-1 and TRBJ1-1; 9 nucleotides agree with TRBD1. V lost 6 bases and J lost 10; bases outside the gene matches: 12. CDR1 MNHNS and CDR2 SASEGT come from the germline V gene. The CDR3 consists of 14 residues. The CDR3, as DNA: TGTGCCAGCAGGGACGTCCCGGGACAGGGAGCAGCTTTCTTT. This gives the protein CASRDVPGQGAAFF.

The rearrangement joins TRBV7-2 to TRBJ1-3; no clear D gene. V was shortened by 6 bases and J by 0 bases, with 18 bases between the two germline ends. Germline V gene lookup returns CDR1 SGHTA and CDR2 FQGNSA. CDR3 length equals 17 residues. CDR3 nucleotide sequence: TGTGCCAGCAGTATCCGCGGGCCGGTGACCTCTGGAAACACCATATATTTT. Translated, it gives CASSIRGPVTSGNTIYF.